This T cell receptor beta chain stems from a study of cytomegalovirus exposure and HLA in healthy donors. As for the study in general: Genotyping of 300 to 450 donors showed that 80% to 85% belonged to the Caucasian-associated ancestry cluster.

A note on this clone: Its antigen remains unidentified.

Study-wide points: A later examination showed that TCR association rates differed by HLA locus, with DRB1 most and HLA-C fewest. Most TCRs appeared rarely, but some public TCRs recurred in many donors. The classifier reportedly diagnosed cytomegalovirus status with high sensitivity and specificity.

Use of 60 Vbeta and 13 Jbeta primers characterized the PCR. The data were produced by immunoSEQ multiplex PCR, yet TCRdb's version contains in-frame clones alone and is incomplete. The sample lists 90,000 to 100,000 clones, 78% occurring once. The TCR was taken from a woman between 40 and 55 years old in good health and CMV-seronegative. Sequenced input: PBMCs.

The DNA of the CDR3 is TGTGCCAGCAGAGTAATCGGGAACACAGATACGCAGTATTTT. Translating gives CASRVIGNTDTQYF. The chain is built from TRBV5-4 and TRBJ2-3, with D possibly being TRBD2 (5 bases). Germline CDR1 reads SGHNT; CDR2 reads YYREEE (reference sequence). This CDR3 is 14 amino acids long. Deletions cut 5 bases from V and 2 bases from J, with 12 bases between.